Below are 15 T cell receptor beta chains sequenced from a single sample in a study of blood T cell repertoires in COVID-19. Some clones are missing from TCRdb's copy, which holds only in-frame ones; the method was immunoSEQ multiplex PCR. Among fewer than 50,000 clones, around 80% were seen once, and the ten largest hold 7.5% to 8.5%. The sequenced material came from peripheral blood. These receptors originate from a human donor in a cohort sampled during active COVID-19.

This chain connects TRBV6-4 to TRBJ2-1, with 9 positions matching TRBD1. With V trimmed by 2 bases and J by 5 bases, 4 bases remained unmatched. Germline CDR1 MRHNA, CDR2 SNTAGT. This CDR3 is 15 amino acids long. This chain's CDR3 is CASSDIRTGDNEQFF. The DNA for the CDR3 is TGTGCCAGCAGTGACATCCGGACAGGGGACAATGAGCAGTTCTTC.

The chain uses TRBV28 and TRBJ1-5, with D tentatively TRBD1 (6 bases). This CDR3 has 14 residues. The germline V gene encodes CDR1 MDHEN and CDR2 SYDVKM. Trimming stripped 6 bases from V and 4 bases from J, with 13 bases between. CDR3 DNA: TGTGCCAGCAGCCAGGACAGAAGGAATCAGCCCCAGCATTTT. Translated, it gives CASSQDRRNQPQHF. Combining the CDR3 with reference TRBV28 and TRBJ1-5 gives the whole variable domain DVKVTQSSRYLVKRTGEKVFLECVQDMDHENMFWYRQDPGLGLRLIYFSYDVKMKEKGDIPEGYSVSREKKERFSLILESASTNQTSMYLCASSQDRRNQPQHFGDGTRLSIL.

The table lists this clone with a count of one. This sequence joins TRBV7-6 and TRBJ1-1, with D tentatively TRBD1 (5 bases). Per germline, CDR1 SGHVS and CDR2 FNYEAQ. The length of the CDR3 is 14 residues. V was trimmed by 0 bases and J by 2 bases, leaving 7 bases between them. Here the CDR3 DNA reads TGTGCCAGCAGCTTAGCGCAGGGAAACACTGAAGCTTTCTTT. Translated: CASSLAQGNTEAFF.

This clone was seen once. A junction boundary mismatches the germline segment, possibly from a read error. The chain couples TRBV14 to TRBJ2-1; 14 bases match TRBD2. The CDR3 consists of 16 residues. Per germline, CDR1 SGHDN and CDR2 FVKESK. The CDR3 DNA reads TGTGCCAGCGGCCAAGTGAGACTAGCGGGAGGGGATGAGCAGTTCTTC. It translates to CASGQVRLAGGDEQFF.

The chain is built from TRBV24-1 and TRBJ2-3, with D maybe TRBD2 (5 bases). Germline V CDR1 and CDR2: KGHDR, SFDVKD. This CDR3 spans 15 amino acids. Trimming took 4 bases from V and 4 from J, leaving 14 bases between them. Here the CDR3 reads CATSDGRRTADTQYF. In nucleotides, the CDR3 is TGTGCCACCAGTGACGGACGGAGGACTGCAGATACGCAGTATTTT.

About this clone itself: An end of the junction differs from the germline gene, which may be a read error. The rearrangement links TRBV7-8 to TRBJ1-3; D not resolved. CDR1 SGHVS and CDR2 FQNEAQ come from the germline V gene. The CDR3 is 15 amino acids. DNA for the CDR3: TGTGCCAGCAGCTTCGGACTCCCCCCCGGAACCACCATATATTTT. This encodes CASSFGLPPGTTIYF.

V usage is TRBV18 and J usage is TRBJ1-2; D possibly corresponds to TRBD1 (5 bases). Trimming took 2 bases from V and 5 from J, leaving 12 bases between them. The CDR3 is 14 residues long. Germline V gene data show CDR1 as KGHSH and CDR2 as LQKENI. The CDR3 spells CASSPSTEAYGYTF. In DNA, the CDR3 is TGTGCCAGCTCACCATCGACAGAAGCTTATGGCTACACCTTC.

The chain joins TRBV5-6 to TRBJ2-7; tentatively, D is TRBD2 (6 bases). The germline V and J ends were trimmed by 0 bases and 4 bases, with 8 bases remaining between them. Looked up from germline, CDR1 is SGHDT and CDR2 is YYEEEE. The CDR3 has 13 amino acids. For the CDR3, the DNA is TGTGCCAGCAGCTTGGTCGGGAGATACGAGCAGTACTTC. Translation gives CASSLVGRYEQYF.

V usage is TRBV6-2 or TRBV6-3 and J usage is TRBJ1-2, with TRBD1 identical over 7 bases. With 2 bases clipped from V and 4 bases from J, the junction kept 7 bases outside the gene matches. CDR3 size: 15 residues. Germline CDR1 and CDR2: MNHEY and SVGEGT. The CDR3, as DNA: TGTGCCAGCAGTTACCACAGACAGGGCGGCTATGGCTACACCTTC. Protein: CASSYHRQGGYGYTF.

This chain connects TRBV12-5 to TRBJ1-5; the match to TRBD1 covers 8 bases. Germline values: CDR1 LGHNT, CDR2 FRNRAP. The trim removed 1 base at V and 5 bases at J, leaving 4 bases unmatched. CDR3 length: 15 amino acids. CDR3 residues: CASGLGTGLHQPQHF. The CDR3 DNA sequence: TGTGCTAGTGGTTTGGGGACAGGGCTACATCAGCCCCAGCATTTT. Together with reference TRBV12-5 and TRBJ1-5, the CDR3 gives the full variable domain: DARVTQTPRHKVTEMGQEVTMRCQPILGHNTVFWYRQTMMQGLELLAYFRNRAPLDDSGMPKDRFSAEMPDATLATLKIQPSEPRDSAVYFCASGLGTGLHQPQHFGDGTRLSIL.

The V call is TRBV7-8, the J call TRBJ1-5; D possibly corresponds to TRBD1 (6 bases). The CDR3 extends over 15 amino acids. The germline gives CDR1 SGHVS, CDR2 FQNEAQ. Trimming cost V 1 base and J 2 bases, with 9 bases left between them. CDR3 region: CASSLVDSGNQPQHF. DNA for the CDR3: TGTGCCAGCAGCTTAGTGGACAGTGGCAATCAGCCCCAGCATTTT.

This chain connects TRBV5-1 to TRBJ2-7, with D perhaps matching TRBD2 (6 bases). V lost 0 bases to trimming and J lost 2 bases, with 12 bases between them. The CDR3 consists of 15 residues. Germline V gene lookup returns CDR1 SGHRS and CDR2 YFSETQ. The CDR3 reads CASSLDASATYEQYF. The CDR3 DNA follows: TGCGCCAGCAGCTTGGATGCTAGCGCTACCTACGAGCAGTACTTC.

This clone appeared once. The CDR3 DNA reads TGTGCCAGCAGCTTGCCATACGGGGCGGGGAGTGGAGAGACCCAGTACTTC. It yields the protein CASSLPYGAGSGETQYF. The chain joins TRBV5-8 to TRBJ2-5, with D perhaps matching TRBD2 (6 bases). With 1 base removed from V and 4 bases from J, the gap between germline ends came to 20 bases. The CDR3 length is 17 residues. The germline V gene encodes CDR1 SGHTS and CDR2 YDEGEE.

This rearrangement joins TRBV27 to TRBJ1-6, with D perhaps matching TRBD1 (6 bases). CDR1 MNHEY and CDR2 SMNVEV come from the germline V gene (reference sequence). The CDR3 is made up of 14 amino acids. V was pared by 4 bases and J by 5 bases, with 9 bases between. The CDR3 region is CASSSGQHNSPLHF. The CDR3 DNA follows: TGTGCCAGCAGTTCCGGACAGCATAATTCACCCCTCCACTTT.

This clone was seen once. This sequence joins TRBV5-4 and TRBJ2-1; 8 bases match TRBD2. The germline V gene has CDR1 SGHNT and CDR2 YYREEE (reference sequence). This CDR3 contains 14 residues. J was trimmed by 10 bases and V by 0 bases; bases with no gene match: 6. The CDR3 sequence: CASSLEGLANEQFF. In DNA form, the CDR3 reads TGTGCCAGCAGCTTGGAAGGACTAGCAAACGAGCAGTTCTTC.